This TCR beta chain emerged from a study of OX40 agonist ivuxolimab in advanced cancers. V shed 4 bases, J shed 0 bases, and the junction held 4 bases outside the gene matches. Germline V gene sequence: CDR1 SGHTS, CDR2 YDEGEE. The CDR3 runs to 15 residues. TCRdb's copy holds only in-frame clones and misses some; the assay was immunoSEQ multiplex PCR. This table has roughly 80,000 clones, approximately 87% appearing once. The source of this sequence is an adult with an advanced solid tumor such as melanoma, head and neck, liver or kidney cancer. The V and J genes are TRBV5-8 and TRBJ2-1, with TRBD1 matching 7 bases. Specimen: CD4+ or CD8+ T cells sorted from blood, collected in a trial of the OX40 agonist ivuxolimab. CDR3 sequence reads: CASSRGQSSYNEQFF. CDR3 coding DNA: TGTGCCAGCAGCAGGGGACAGAGCTCCTACAATGAGCAGTTCTTC.